This TCR beta chain came from a study of blood T cell repertoires in COVID-19. In the original workflow: Nucleated cell number was recorded as an estimate derived from reference gene primer amplification. Data came from immunoSEQ multiplex PCR; TCRdb stores just in-frame clones and leaves some out. Clone size and the V and J calls come from that table; the DNA yielded D and trimming. The sample holds under 250,000 clones; 88% are singletons and the top ten take under 0.9%. In germline, CDR1 is MNHEY, CDR2 SMNVEV (reference sequence). V gave up 6 bases and J gave up 6 bases, with 14 bases separating them. The CDR3 loop spans 14 amino acids.

This chain connects TRBV27 to TRBJ2-2; D perhaps matches TRBD1 (5 bases). The sequencing sample was made of peripheral blood. This sequence originates from a man aged 35 to 55 with acute or convalescent COVID-19. CDR3: CASRSSGIPGELFF. In DNA form, the CDR3 reads TGTGCCAGCAGATCCTCAGGGATCCCCGGGGAGCTGTTTTTT.